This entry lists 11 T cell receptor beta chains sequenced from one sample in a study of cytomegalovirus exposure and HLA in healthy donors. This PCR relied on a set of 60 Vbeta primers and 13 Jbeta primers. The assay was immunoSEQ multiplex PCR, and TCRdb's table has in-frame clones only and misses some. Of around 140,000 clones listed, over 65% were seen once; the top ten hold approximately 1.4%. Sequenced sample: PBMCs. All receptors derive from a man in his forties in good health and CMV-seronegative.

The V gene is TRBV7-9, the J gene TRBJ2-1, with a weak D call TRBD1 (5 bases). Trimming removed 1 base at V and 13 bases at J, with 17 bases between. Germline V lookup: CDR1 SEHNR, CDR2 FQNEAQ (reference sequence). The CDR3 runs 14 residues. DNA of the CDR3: TGTGCCAGCAGCTTAGGATCGACAGACTGCCGACAGTTCTTC. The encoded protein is CASSLGSTDCRQFF.

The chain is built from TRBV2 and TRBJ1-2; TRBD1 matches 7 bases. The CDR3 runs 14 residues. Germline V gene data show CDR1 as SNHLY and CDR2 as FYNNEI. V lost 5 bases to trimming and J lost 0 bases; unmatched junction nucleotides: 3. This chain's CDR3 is CASSRQGANYGYTF. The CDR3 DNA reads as TGTGCCAGCAGTAGACAGGGAGCTAACTATGGCTACACCTTC.

The CDR3 sequence: CASSPGLEKEQYF. The CDR3 region has the DNA TGTGCCAGCAGTCCGGGACTAGAGAAGGAGCAGTACTTC. The chain uses TRBV7-9 and TRBJ2-7; 8 positions agree with TRBD2. Looked up from germline, CDR1 is SEHNR and CDR2 is FQNEAQ (reference sequence). The ends lost 6 bases at V and 7 bases at J; junction bases unmatched: 8. The CDR3 is 13 residues long.

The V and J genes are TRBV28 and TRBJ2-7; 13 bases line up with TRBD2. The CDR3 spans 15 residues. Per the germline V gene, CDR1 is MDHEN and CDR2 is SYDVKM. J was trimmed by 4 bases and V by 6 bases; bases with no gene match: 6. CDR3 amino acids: CASRLAGGPQYEQYF. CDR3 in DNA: TGTGCCAGCAGACTAGCGGGGGGGCCTCAGTACGAGCAGTACTTC.

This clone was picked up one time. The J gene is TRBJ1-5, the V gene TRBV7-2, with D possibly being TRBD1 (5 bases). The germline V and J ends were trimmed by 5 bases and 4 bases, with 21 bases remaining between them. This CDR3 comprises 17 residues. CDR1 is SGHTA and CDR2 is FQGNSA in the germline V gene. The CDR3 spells CASSGEAGFTGNQPQHF. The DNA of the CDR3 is TGTGCCAGCAGCGGGGAAGCAGGGTTCACCGGAAATCAGCCCCAGCATTTT.

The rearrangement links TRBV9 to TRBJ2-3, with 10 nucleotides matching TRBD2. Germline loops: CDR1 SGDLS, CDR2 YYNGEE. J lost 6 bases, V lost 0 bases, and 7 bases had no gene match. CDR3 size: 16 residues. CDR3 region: CASSVGASGSGDTQYF. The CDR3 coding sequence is TGTGCCAGCAGCGTAGGTGCTAGCGGGAGCGGGGATACGCAGTATTTT.

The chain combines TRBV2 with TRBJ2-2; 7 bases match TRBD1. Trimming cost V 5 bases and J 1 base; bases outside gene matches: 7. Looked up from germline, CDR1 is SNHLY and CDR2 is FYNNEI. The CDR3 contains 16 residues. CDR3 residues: CASSLTDRLNTGELFF. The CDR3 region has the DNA TGTGCCAGCAGTCTTACGGACAGGCTGAACACCGGGGAGCTGTTTTTT.

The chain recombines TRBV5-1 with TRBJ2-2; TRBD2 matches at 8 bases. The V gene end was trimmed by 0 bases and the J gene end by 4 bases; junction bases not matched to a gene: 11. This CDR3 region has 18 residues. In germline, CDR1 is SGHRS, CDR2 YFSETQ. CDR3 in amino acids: CASSLAPGGGPSTGELFF. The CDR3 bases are TGCGCCAGCAGCTTGGCCCCCGGGGGGGGTCCGAGCACCGGGGAGCTGTTTTTT.

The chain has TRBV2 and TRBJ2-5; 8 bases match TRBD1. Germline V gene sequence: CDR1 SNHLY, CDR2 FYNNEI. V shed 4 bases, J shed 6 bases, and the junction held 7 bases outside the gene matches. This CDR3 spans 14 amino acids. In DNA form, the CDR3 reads TGTGCCAGCAGTGGTGACAGGGGTGGGCAGACCCAGTACTTC. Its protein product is CASSGDRGGQTQYF.

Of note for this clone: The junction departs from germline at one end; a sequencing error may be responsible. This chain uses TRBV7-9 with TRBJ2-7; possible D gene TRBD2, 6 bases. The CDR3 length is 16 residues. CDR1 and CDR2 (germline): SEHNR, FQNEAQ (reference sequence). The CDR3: CSSSSFSRETAKGEYF. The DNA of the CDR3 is TGTTCCAGCAGCTCCTTCTCCCGGGAGACAGCCAAAGGGGAATACTTC. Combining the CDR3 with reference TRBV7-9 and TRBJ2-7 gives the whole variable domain DTGVSQNPRHKITKRGQNVTFRCDPISEHNRLYWYRQTLGQGPEFLTYFQNEAQLEKSRLLSDRFSAERPKGSFSTLEIQRTEQGDSAMYLCSSSSFSRETAKGEYFGPGTRLTVT.

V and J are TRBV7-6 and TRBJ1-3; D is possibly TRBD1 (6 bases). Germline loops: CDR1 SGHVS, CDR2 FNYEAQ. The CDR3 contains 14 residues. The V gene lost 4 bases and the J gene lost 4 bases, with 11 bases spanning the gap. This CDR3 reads CASSSGQRGNTIYF. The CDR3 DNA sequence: TGTGCCAGCAGCTCAGGACAGAGGGGAAACACCATATATTTT.